One and the same sample provided the 17 T cell receptor gamma chains below, sequenced in a study of gamma delta lymphoproliferative disorders and STAT genes. TCRdb used CATT to re-call clones from the multiplex PCR reads. The sample includes roughly 750 gamma-chain clones, roughly a quarter of them seen just once. The receptor sequences were amplified from genomic DNA of peripheral blood mononuclear cells. Source material: blood. Receptors originate from a human donor in good health.

The V and J genes are TRGV4 and TRGJ1 or TRGJ2. TCRdb lists no J gene, so it was determined here by aligning the DNA to germline. V shed 4 bases, J shed 6 bases, and the junction held 9 bases outside the gene matches. CDR1 EGSTGY and CDR2 YDSYTSSV come from the germline V gene. The CDR3 spans 13 residues. CDR3: CATWEPPCYKKLF. CDR3 DNA sequence: TGTGCCACCTGGGAACCCCCTTGTTATAAGAAACTCTTT.

This clone is judged large. The chain combines TRGV2 with TRGJ1 or TRGJ2. Germline matching of the DNA provided the J gene here, since TCRdb leaves it blank. In germline, CDR1 is EGSNGY, CDR2 YDSYNSKV. The CDR3 totals 12 residues. The V gene end was trimmed by 0 bases and the J gene end by 6 bases; junction bases not matched to a gene: 2. This chain's CDR3 is CATWDGRYKKLF. The CDR3 DNA sequence: TGTGCCACCTGGGACGGGCGTTATAAGAAACTCTTT.

This clone rates as medium-sized. The J gene is TRGJP2, the V gene TRGV2. TCRdb carries no J gene annotation; the J gene was assigned here by matching the DNA with germline. Per the germline V gene, CDR1 is EGSNGY and CDR2 is YDSYNSKV. This CDR3 is 15 amino acids long. Losses at the gene ends were 1 base for V and 3 bases for J; bases not matched to a gene: 5. The CDR3 DNA is TGTGCCACCTGGGACGGACCGTGTAGTGATTGGATCAAGACGTTT. It is translated as CATWDGPCSDWIKTF.

V is TRGV11 and J is TRGJ1 or TRGJ2. Assignment of the J gene here rests on matching the DNA to germline, because TCRdb gives none. TRGV11 is filed as an ORF, its function uncertain. CDR3 size: 14 residues. The ends lost 2 bases at V and 7 bases at J; junction bases unmatched: 8. Here the CDR3 reads CACWIRPSQYKKLF. For the CDR3, the DNA is TGTGCCTGCTGGATTAGGCCCTCCCAATATAAGAAACTCTTT.

Worth noting for this clone: The DNA is omitted, as the CDR3 cannot be located on it reliably, and the CDR3 follows TCRdb's listing. Here the V gene is TRGV11, but the J gene went uncalled. TRGV11 is an ORF for which the function is uncertain. The CDR3 has 16 residues if both end residues are counted. CDR3 in amino acids: CTTVPAGLGTDWIKTF.

The chain carries TRGV10 and TRGJ1 or TRGJ2. Assignment of the J gene here rests on matching the DNA to germline, because TCRdb gives none. TRGV10 carries the ORF label, with uncertain function. The CDR3 is 13 residues long. With V trimmed by 8 bases and J by 7 bases, 12 bases remained unmatched. CDR3 DNA: TGTGCTGCGTGGATTGATAAGGAATATAAGAAACTCTTT. This sequence encodes CAAWIDKEYKKLF.

The chain is built from TRGV8 and TRGJ1 or TRGJ2. TCRdb leaves out the J gene; it was filled in here by matching the DNA to germline. There are 14 residues in the CDR3. Germline V lookup: CDR1 VENAVY, CDR2 YDSYNSRV. Unmatched junction bases numbered 9, after V lost 4 bases and J lost 3 bases. This CDR3 is CATWDIRLYYKKLF. The CDR3 region has the DNA TGTGCCACCTGGGACATCCGACTTTATTATAAGAAACTCTTT.

In its sample, this clone is large (0.1 to 1%). DNA of the CDR3: TGTGCCACCTGGGATAGCCGGCGACATTATTATAAGAAACTCTTT. This encodes CATWDSRRHYYKKLF. V gene TRGV8 combines with J gene TRGJ1 or TRGJ2. Matching the DNA to germline supplied the J gene, which TCRdb does not give. CDR3 size: 15 residues. Germline CDR1 is VENAVY and CDR2 is YDSYNSRV. V lost 1 base and J lost 2; bases outside the gene matches: 8.

This clone is classed as medium-sized (0.01 to 0.1%). This chain uses TRGV11 with TRGJP2. TRGV11 is treated as an ORF (open reading frame) with a function not yet certain. This CDR3 region has 11 residues. The junction had 8 bases not matched to a gene; V was cut back by 10 bases and J by 12 bases. The CDR3 here is CACCSWGIKTF. The CDR3 DNA reads as TGTGCCTGCTGTTCGTGGGGGATCAAGACGTTT.

Sample share makes this clone large. The V and J genes are TRGV9 and TRGJP. The J gene comes from matching the DNA to germline here; TCRdb lacks it. Germline CDR1 reads GITISATS; CDR2 reads ISYDGTV (reference sequence). This CDR3 spans 17 amino acids. V dropped 2 bases and J dropped 4; count of bases not matched to a gene: 5. CDR3 amino acids: CALWEDQQELGKKIKVF. DNA of the CDR3: TGTGCCTTGTGGGAGGACCAACAAGAGTTGGGCAAAAAAATCAAGGTATTT.

In its sample, this clone is large. CDR3 nucleotide sequence: TGTGCCACCTGGGACGGACTGAGGAATTATTATAAGAAACTCTTT. Amino acids: CATWDGLRNYYKKLF. The J gene is TRGJ1 or TRGJ2, the V gene TRGV2. The J gene is not listed in TCRdb, so it was assigned here from a DNA match to germline. The V segment lost 1 base and the J segment 0 bases; nucleotides outside the gene matches: 6. This CDR3 spans 15 amino acids. Looked up from germline, CDR1 is EGSNGY and CDR2 is YDSYNSKV.

In its sample, this clone ranks as large. This chain uses TRGV8 with TRGJ1 or TRGJ2. TCRdb offers no J gene call, so here the DNA was matched to germline to obtain one. The CDR3 is 13 residues long. Trimming took 3 bases from V and 2 from J; bases not matched to a gene: 4. CDR1 is VENAVY, CDR2 YDSYNSRV, per germline. CDR3 sequence (DNA): TGTGCCACCTGGGATCCTTATTATTATAAGAAACTCTTT. Its protein is CATWDPYYYKKLF.

This clone is deemed medium-sized. The V gene is TRGV9, the J gene TRGJ1 or TRGJ2. Germline matching of the DNA provided the J gene here, since TCRdb leaves it blank. Germline CDR1 reads GITISATS; CDR2 reads ISYDGTV (reference sequence). V shed 0 bases, J shed 12 bases, and the junction held 14 bases outside the gene matches. The CDR3 has 14 amino acids. The CDR3 coding sequence is TGTGCCTTGTGGGAGGTGATGGGGGGTATGATGAAACTCTTT. It codes for CALWEVMGGMMKLF.

This clone is large within its sample. Other DNA sequences in the same sample also yield this CDR3. This rearrangement joins TRGV3 to TRGJ1 or TRGJ2. The J gene, missing from TCRdb, was assigned here through DNA to germline matching. V dropped 5 bases and J dropped 8; count of bases not matched to a gene: 9. This CDR3 has 12 amino acids. CDR1 is VTNTFY and CDR2 is YDVSTARD in the germline V gene (reference sequence). Here the CDR3 reads CATWGPGNKKLF. The CDR3 DNA reads TGTGCCACCTGGGGCCCCGGAAATAAGAAACTCTTT.

By sample share, this clone is medium-sized. Relative to the germline gene, one junction end is altered; a read error may explain this. This chain connects TRGV10 to TRGJP1. TCRdb supplies no J gene; here it was assigned by aligning the nucleotide sequence to germline. TRGV10 is placed among ORFs of uncertain function. The CDR3 sequence is 9 residues long. In nucleotides, the CDR3 is TGCGCAACTGGTTGGTTCAAGATATTT. This gives the protein CATGWFKIF.

A remark on this clone: The protein that TCRdb holds for this DNA derives from a much larger clone and differs from the translated DNA at residue 8, which likely indicates a read error; the protein shown here is translated from the DNA. V is TRGV5 and J is TRGJ1 or TRGJ2. Here the J gene was assigned by germline matching of the DNA, as TCRdb has none. The V and J ends lost 3 bases and 12 bases, in that order; junction bases with no gene match: 8. The germline V gene encodes CDR1 VINAFY and CDR2 YDVSNSKD. The CDR3 runs 11 residues. The CDR3 is CATWDRSRKLF. CDR3 sequence (DNA): TGTGCCACCTGGGACCGAAGCAGGAAACTCTTT.

The chain couples TRGV10 to TRGJP1. Here the J gene was assigned by germline matching of the DNA, as TCRdb has none. TRGV10 is filed as an ORF, its function uncertain. The CDR3 consists of 14 residues. V shed 11 bases, J shed 0 bases, and the junction held 7 bases outside the gene matches. This CDR3 is CAAETDTTGWFKIF. DNA of the CDR3: TGTGCTGCGGAAACAGATACCACTGGTTGGTTCAAGATATTT.